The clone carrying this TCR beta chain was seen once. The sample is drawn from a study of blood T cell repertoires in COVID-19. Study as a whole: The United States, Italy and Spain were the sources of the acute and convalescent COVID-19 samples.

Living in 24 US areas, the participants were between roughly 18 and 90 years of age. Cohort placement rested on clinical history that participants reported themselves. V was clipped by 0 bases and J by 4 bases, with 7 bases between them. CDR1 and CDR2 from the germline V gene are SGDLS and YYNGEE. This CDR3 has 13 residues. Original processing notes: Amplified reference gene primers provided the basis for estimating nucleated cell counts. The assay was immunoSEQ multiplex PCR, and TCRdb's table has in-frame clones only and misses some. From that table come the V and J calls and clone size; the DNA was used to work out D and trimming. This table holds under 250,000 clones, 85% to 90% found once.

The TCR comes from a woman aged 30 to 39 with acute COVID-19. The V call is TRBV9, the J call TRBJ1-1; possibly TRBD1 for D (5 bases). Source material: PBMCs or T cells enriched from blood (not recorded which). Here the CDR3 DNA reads TGTGCCAGCAGCGTAGACGGGGGCACTGAAGCTTTCTTT. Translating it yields CASSVDGGTEAFF.